Each of the 20 T cell receptor beta chains below was sequenced from the same sample in a study of T cells after yellow fever vaccination. TCRdb independently ran MiXCR on the 5' RACE reads; one entry per CDR3 protein. This table has approximately 600,000 distinct CDR3 sequences, 10% to 15% appearing once. The sample consisted of PBMCs, taken on the day of the yellow fever booster vaccination. These receptors came from a man aged 25 to 40 who received the YFV17D yellow fever vaccine.

The V call is TRBV6-2 or TRBV6-3, the J call TRBJ1-6; TRBD1 is a possible D gene (6 bases). V was cut by 7 bases and J by 4 bases, with 11 bases left in between. The CDR3 covers 14 residues. Germline CDR1 MNHEY, CDR2 SVGEGT. In nucleotides, the CDR3 is TGTGCCAGCAACCGACAGGTTTATAATTCACCCCTCCACTTT. Its protein is CASNRQVYNSPLHF.

This clonotype has only a few counts. The rearrangement joins TRBV20-1 to TRBJ1-4; 7 nucleotides match TRBD1. Germline V gene lookup returns CDR1 DFQATT and CDR2 SNEGSKA (reference sequence). The CDR3 consists of 14 residues. V lost 8 bases, J lost 4 bases, and 10 bases stayed unmatched. The CDR3 spells CSPGQPTFNEKLFF. In DNA, the CDR3 is TGCAGTCCGGGACAGCCAACCTTTAATGAAAAACTGTTTTTT.

In this sample, this clonotype turned up a few times. The chain employs TRBV7-2 and TRBJ2-5; tentative D call: TRBD2 (6 bases). CDR3 length: 15 residues. Germline-derived CDR1 and CDR2 are SGHTA and FQGNSA. V was shortened by 5 bases and J by 2 bases, with 15 bases between the two germline ends. CDR3 bases: TGTGCCAGCAGCCCGGCGGGTGGGACTCAAGAGACCCAGTACTTC. Protein: CASSPAGGTQETQYF.

The chain carries TRBV12-3 or TRBV12-4 and TRBJ2-1; a possible D gene is TRBD2 (6 bases). There are 16 residues in the CDR3. The V and J ends lost 3 bases and 4 bases respectively, with 16 bases between them. Here the CDR3 reads CASSFLRTGDYNEQFF. CDR3 bases: TGTGCCAGCAGTTTCCTAAGGACGGGAGATTACAATGAGCAGTTCTTC.

This clonotype was seen more than once but under ten times. The chain employs TRBV7-2 and TRBJ2-1; the match to TRBD2 covers 7 bases. The CDR3 runs 14 residues. Trimming cost V 5 bases and J 6 bases; bases outside gene matches: 7. Germline assignment: CDR1 SGHTA and CDR2 FQGNSA. CDR3 protein: CASSGGLVGNEQFF. The CDR3 region has the DNA TGTGCCAGCAGCGGTGGACTAGTCGGCAATGAGCAGTTCTTC.

This clonotype was seen repeatedly, ten times or more. The chain combines TRBV7-9 with TRBJ2-1; 13 nucleotides line up with TRBD2. Trimming took 5 bases from V and 7 from J; bases not matched to a gene: 5. The CDR3 spans 15 residues. Germline CDR1 SEHNR, CDR2 FQNEAQ (reference sequence). This CDR3 reads CASSLLAGGPNEQFF. The CDR3 DNA is TGTGCCAGCAGCCTACTAGCGGGAGGGCCGAATGAGCAGTTCTTC.

This clonotype was seen more than once but under ten times. The chain has TRBV20-1 and TRBJ2-7; 10 nucleotides agree with TRBD2. Trimming cost V 5 bases and J 0 bases; bases outside gene matches: 4. CDR1 DFQATT and CDR2 SNEGSKA come from the germline V gene (reference sequence). There are 14 residues in the CDR3. In nucleotides, the CDR3 is TGCAGTGCTCCTAGCGGGGGCGCCTCCTACGAGCAGTACTTC. This translates into CSAPSGGASYEQYF.

V and J are TRBV7-3 and TRBJ2-1, with a possible D match to TRBD2 (6 bases). CDR1 and CDR2 (germline): SGHTA, FQGTGA. The germline V and J ends were trimmed by 5 bases and 6 bases, with 14 bases remaining between them. CDR3 length equals 14 residues. CDR3 in DNA: TGTGCCAGCAGCCCCCCGGGGAGGCCCAATGAGCAGTTCTTC. Translated, it gives CASSPPGRPNEQFF.

The sample holds a few counts of this clonotype. The J gene is TRBJ2-4, the V gene TRBV7-2; D uncertain. The germline V gene encodes CDR1 SGHTA and CDR2 FQGNSA. This CDR3 spans 12 amino acids. Trimming took off 8 bases at V and 1 base at J, with 6 bases between the two ends. CDR3 nucleotides: TGTGCCAGCTCATCGGCCAAAAACATTCAGTACTTC. This sequence encodes CASSSAKNIQYF.

This clonotype appeared a few times. The J gene is TRBJ2-5, the V gene TRBV14; possibly TRBD1 for D (6 bases). CDR1 and CDR2 from the germline V gene are SGHDN and FVKESK. The CDR3 loop spans 13 amino acids. V dropped 3 bases and J dropped 6 bases, with 11 bases sitting between them. The CDR3 protein is CASSQDRGQTQYF. In DNA form, the CDR3 reads TGTGCCAGCAGCCAGGACAGAGGGCAGACCCAGTACTTC.

This clonotype was detected a few times. The gene calls are TRBV12-3 or TRBV12-4 and TRBJ2-7; TRBD1 aligns across 8 bases. The CDR3 is made up of 16 amino acids. V dropped 6 bases and J dropped 0; count of bases not matched to a gene: 10. CDR3: CASSLRTGLYSYEQYF. The CDR3 DNA follows: TGTGCCAGCAGCTTACGGACAGGGCTTTACTCCTACGAGCAGTACTTC.

The chain employs TRBV19 and TRBJ2-1, with D hard to call. V was clipped by 6 bases and J by 4 bases, with 13 bases between them. Germline V gene sequence: CDR1 LNHDA, CDR2 SQIVND (reference sequence). The CDR3 is 14 amino acids. The CDR3 region has the DNA TGTGCCAGTAGCAGGTCCCCGCCGTACAATGAGCAGTTCTTC. This gives the protein CASSRSPPYNEQFF.

The V call is TRBV20-1, the J call TRBJ1-2, with a possible D match to TRBD1 (5 bases). The germline gives CDR1 DFQATT, CDR2 SNEGSKA (reference sequence). The CDR3 spans 14 residues. The V and J ends lost 5 bases and 7 bases respectively, with 20 bases between them. The CDR3 nucleotides read TGCAGTGCTCCCGGGACGAAATCCATCAGTGGCTACACCTTC. Protein sequence: CSAPGTKSISGYTF.

The chain is built from TRBV15 and TRBJ1-6; D not resolved. Deletions cut 3 bases from V and 15 bases from J, with 18 bases between. This CDR3 is 14 amino acids long. The germline V gene has CDR1 LNHNV and CDR2 YYDKDF (reference sequence). CDR3 amino acids: CATSSLKTGGDLHF. In DNA, the CDR3 is TGTGCCACCAGCAGCCTCAAAACCGGCGGGGACCTCCACTTT.

This clonotype came up a few times. The chain couples TRBV12-3 or TRBV12-4 to TRBJ2-2; perhaps D is TRBD1 or TRBD2 (5 bases each). This CDR3 has 15 residues. The ends were cut back, 2 bases at V and 4 bases at J, with 11 bases in the middle. The CDR3, as DNA: TGTGCCAGCAGTTTAAGGGACGGAAGCACCGGGGAGCTGTTTTTT. Its translation is CASSLRDGSTGELFF.

This chain joins TRBV6-5 and TRBJ2-1; D gene unclear. This CDR3 is 19 amino acids long. Trimming removed 0 bases at V and 6 bases at J, with 24 bases between. Germline V gives CDR1 MNHEY, CDR2 SVGAGI. CDR3 region: CASSYSKGSTAYSPNEQFF. The CDR3, as DNA: TGTGCCAGCAGTTACTCGAAGGGTTCTACGGCATACTCCCCCAATGAGCAGTTCTTC.

This clonotype has more than one count but fewer than ten. The V gene is TRBV5-1, the J gene TRBJ2-1, with TRBD2 matching over 8 bases. Trimming removed 4 bases from V and 8 bases from J; junction bases left unmatched: 20. CDR1 and CDR2 (germline): SGHRS, YFSETQ. The CDR3 length is 18 residues. The CDR3 DNA reads TGCGCCAGCAGCCCCGGTCTAGCGGGTCCCTTGGAGGGGGATGAGCAGTTCTTC. It translates to CASSPGLAGPLEGDEQFF.

This clonotype was found a few times. The chain has TRBV7-2 and TRBJ1-5; D might be TRBD1 (5 bases). V was trimmed by 6 bases and J by 6 bases, leaving 18 bases between them. CDR1 and CDR2 from the germline V gene are SGHTA and FQGNSA. The CDR3 has 15 amino acids. This CDR3 reads CASSLQVTGLQPQHF. The CDR3 DNA follows: TGTGCCAGCAGTTTACAGGTCACAGGACTTCAGCCCCAGCATTTT.

CDR3 in amino acids: CSVEVIYNEQFF. As DNA, the CDR3 is TGCAGCGTTGAAGTAATTTACAATGAGCAGTTCTTC. The rearrangement links TRBV29-1 to TRBJ2-1; D is unclear. V was cut by 1 base and J by 4 bases, with 5 bases left in between. The CDR3 has 12 residues. The V gene's germline CDR1 is SQVTM and CDR2 ANQGSEA.

This clonotype has at least ten counts. The chain uses TRBV5-1 and TRBJ1-1; TRBD1 matches 8 bases. CDR3 size: 14 residues. Germline values: CDR1 SGHRS, CDR2 YFSETQ. J lost 6 bases, V lost 4 bases, and 8 bases had no gene match. CDR3 amino acids: CASSRWTGTAEAFF. CDR3 bases: TGCGCCAGCAGCCGGTGGACAGGGACCGCTGAAGCTTTCTTT.